Listed here are 21 T cell receptor beta chains from one sample, sequenced in a study of T-cell memory formation after mild COVID-19. TCRdb re-derived calls from the 5' RACE reads in MiXCR, one entry per CDR3 protein. The top ten clones hold roughly 21% of a sample with about 430,000 distinct CDR3 sequences, roughly 18% of them seen once. The sample comprised PBMCs or a T cell subset sorted from them (not recorded which). The receptor set was obtained from a man between 18 and 35 years old who had mild COVID-19 (a few samples of this study predate the infection). Cell type and time point are not known.

This chain connects TRBV25-1 to TRBJ1-2, with a weak D call TRBD1 (5 bases). The CDR3 runs to 13 residues. Trimming stripped 4 bases from V and 3 bases from J, with 9 bases between. Germline values: CDR1 MGHDK, CDR2 SYGVNS. CDR3 DNA: TGTGCCAGCAGTGTCGCGGGGGACTATGGCTACACCTTC. Its protein is CASSVAGDYGYTF.

This chain connects TRBV12-3 or TRBV12-4 to TRBJ1-1; no definite D call. V lost 1 base and J 4 bases, leaving 10 bases between the germline ends. The CDR3 covers 14 residues. The CDR3 sequence is CASSLGMDRTEAFF. CDR3 sequence (DNA): TGTGCCAGCAGTTTAGGGATGGATCGCACTGAAGCTTTCTTT.

The CDR3 nucleotides are TGTGCCAGCGAGGACAGGGGGCGGACCGGGGAGCTGTTTTTT. It is translated as CASEDRGRTGELFF. This chain links TRBV2 with TRBJ2-2; 11 nucleotides line up with TRBD1. The CDR3 contains 14 residues. Germline V lookup: CDR1 SNHLY, CDR2 FYNNEI. Trimming removed 8 bases from V and 5 bases from J; junction bases left unmatched: 4.

This clonotype was seen ten or more times. V gene TRBV5-1 combines with J gene TRBJ2-5, with D uncertain. Trimming pared 1 base from V and 5 bases from J, leaving 12 bases between. The CDR3 runs 14 residues. Germline V gene lookup returns CDR1 SGHRS and CDR2 YFSETQ. The CDR3 DNA is TGCGCCAGCAGCTTGAAAGGGTACCTTGAGACCCAGTACTTC. This encodes CASSLKGYLETQYF.

As DNA, the CDR3 is TGTGCCAGCAGCGACAGGGGGCCATATGGCTACACCTTC. It codes for CASSDRGPYGYTF. The J gene is TRBJ1-2, the V gene TRBV14, with 10 bases fitting TRBD1. Germline assignment: CDR1 SGHDN and CDR2 FVKESK. Germline trimming cut 5 bases from V and 5 bases from J; bases unmatched to any gene: 2. The CDR3 contains 13 residues.

This sequence joins TRBV2 and TRBJ2-7; D not resolved. Germline CDR1 and CDR2: SNHLY and FYNNEI. Trimming shortened V by 9 bases and J by 1 base, and 7 bases separated the two germline ends. The length of the CDR3 is 11 residues. The CDR3 bases are TGTGCCAGTCAGCGTTCCTACGAGCAGTACTTC. Translating gives CASQRSYEQYF.

The genes are TRBV7-2 and TRBJ2-3, with D perhaps matching TRBD2 (5 bases). CDR3 length: 12 residues. V lost 5 bases and J 4 bases, leaving 7 bases between the germline ends. The germline V gene has CDR1 SGHTA and CDR2 FQGNSA. Here the CDR3 reads CASSKLADTQYF. The CDR3 nucleotides read TGTGCCAGCAGCAAACTAGCAGATACGCAGTATTTT. Full variable domain (remainder filled in from reference TRBV7-2 and TRBJ2-3): GAGVSQSPSNKVTEKGKDVELRCDPISGHTALYWYRQSLGQGLEFLIYFQGNSAPDKSGLPSDRFSAERTGGSVSTLTIQRTQQEDSAVYLCASSKLADTQYFGPGTRLTVL.

This clonotype was seen only a few times. As DNA, the CDR3 is TGTGCCAGCAGTTACGTAGCTCCCAATGAGCAGTTCTTC. Amino acid sequence: CASSYVAPNEQFF. The V and J genes are TRBV6-2 or TRBV6-3 and TRBJ2-1, with D uncertain. CDR3 length: 13 residues. CDR1 is MNHEY, CDR2 SVGEGT, per germline. The germline V and J ends were trimmed by 2 bases and 6 bases, with 8 bases remaining between them.

This rearrangement joins TRBV5-4 to TRBJ2-5; 7 bases align to TRBD1. This CDR3 contains 14 residues. The V gene's germline CDR1 is SGHNT and CDR2 YYREEE (reference sequence). The J segment lost 1 base and the V segment lost 5 bases, leaving 5 bases of the junction unmatched. The CDR3 DNA reads TGTGCCAGCAGTCGCACAGGGGCCCAAGAGACCCAGTACTTC. The encoded protein is CASSRTGAQETQYF.

This clonotype was recorded a few times. This rearrangement joins TRBV6-2 or TRBV6-3 to TRBJ2-7; perhaps TRBD2 as D (5 bases). The germline V and J ends were trimmed by 6 bases and 2 bases, with 11 bases remaining between them. CDR3 size: 13 residues. Germline V CDR1 and CDR2: MNHEY, SVGEGT. CDR3 nucleotide sequence: TGTGCCAGCAGAAAGAGGGCCACCTACGAGCAGTACTTC. It codes for CASRKRATYEQYF.

This chain connects TRBV6-5 to TRBJ1-1; 7 nucleotides agree with TRBD1. The CDR3 is 13 amino acids. Germline-derived CDR1 and CDR2 are MNHEY and SVGAGI. J lost 10 bases, V lost 2 bases, and 7 bases had no gene match. The CDR3 region is CASSYEGAFVAFF. Here the CDR3 DNA reads TGTGCCAGCAGTTACGAGGGGGCATTCGTAGCTTTCTTT.

At least ten counts were recorded for this clonotype. This chain joins TRBV6-6 and TRBJ2-7; TRBD2 might be the D (5 bases). CDR1 and CDR2 from the germline V gene are MNHNY and SVGAGI (reference sequence). V gave up 2 bases and J gave up 6 bases, with 8 bases separating them. The CDR3 is 12 amino acids. The CDR3 spells CASSYVGGEQYF. Written as DNA, the CDR3 is TGTGCCAGCAGTTACGTTGGAGGCGAGCAGTACTTC.

The gene calls are TRBV19 and TRBJ1-1; possibly TRBD1 for D (5 bases). Germline-derived CDR1 and CDR2 are LNHDA and SQIVND (reference sequence). This CDR3 has 14 amino acids. V was cut by 3 bases and J by 0 bases, with 8 bases left in between. CDR3 DNA sequence: TGTGCCAGTAGTATTGGGGCTATGAACACTGAAGCTTTCTTT. Encoded protein: CASSIGAMNTEAFF.

This chain's CDR3 is CASGYTSGLSNYGYTF. For the CDR3, the DNA is TGTGCCAGCGGATACACATCGGGACTATCAAACTATGGCTACACCTTC. J is TRBJ1-2 and V is TRBV27, with D possibly matching TRBD1 (5 bases). Germline CDR1 is MNHEY and CDR2 is SMNVEV (reference sequence). V was trimmed by 8 bases and J by 2 bases, leaving 21 bases between them. The CDR3 contains 16 residues.

The chain links TRBV20-1 to TRBJ1-4, with a possible D match to TRBD1 (6 bases). This CDR3 comprises 14 residues. Germline assignment: CDR1 DFQATT and CDR2 SNEGSKA (reference sequence). V lost 5 bases and J 8 bases, leaving 18 bases between the germline ends. DNA of the CDR3: TGCAGTGCTGGGGGGGGCCTCAGGAGGGAAAAACTGTTTTTT. It codes for CSAGGGLRREKLFF.

This clonotype came up a few times. V and J are TRBV11-2 and TRBJ2-2; perhaps TRBD2 as D (5 bases). The CDR3 totals 16 residues. Germline CDR1 is SGHAT and CDR2 is FQNNGV. Trimming removed 5 bases from V and 2 bases from J, with 15 bases in between. The CDR3 bases are TGTGCCAGCAGCCCCTATTCTAGCCCAAACACCGGGGAGCTGTTTTTT. Amino acids: CASSPYSSPNTGELFF.

The V gene is TRBV4-3, the J gene TRBJ2-2; 7 bases map to TRBD1. Germline V CDR1 and CDR2: LGHNA, YSLEER. The CDR3 is made up of 16 amino acids. V lost 3 bases and J lost 0; bases outside the gene matches: 4. CDR3 amino acids: CASSQTGQPNTGELFF. In nucleotides, the CDR3 is TGCGCCAGCAGCCAGACGGGACAGCCGAACACCGGGGAGCTGTTTTTT.

Concerning this clonotype itself: An end of the junction differs from the germline gene, which may be a read error. The chain carries TRBV7-3 and TRBJ1-4; no clear D. The CDR3 runs to 14 residues. Germline V gives CDR1 SGHTA, CDR2 FQGTGA. CDR3 in DNA: TGTGCCAGCAGCTTTGGCGTCGGCGATGAAACACTGTTTTTT. It codes for CASSFGVGDETLFF. Using reference TRBV7-3 and TRBJ1-4 for the parts outside the CDR3, the full variable domain is GAGVSQTPSNKVTEKGKYVELRCDPISGHTALYWYRQSLGQGPEFLIYFQGTGAADDSGLPNDRFFAVRPEGSVSTLKIQRTERGDSAVYLCASSFGVGDETLFFGSGTQLSVL.

This rearrangement joins TRBV5-5 to TRBJ1-1; possible D gene TRBD1, 5 bases. Germline lookup yields CDR1 SGHKS and CDR2 YYEKEE (reference sequence). The CDR3 runs 14 residues. Trimming took off 6 bases at V and 5 bases at J, with 17 bases between the two ends. The CDR3 region is CASIAFWGRTEAFF. The CDR3 bases are TGTGCCAGCATTGCGTTTTGGGGGAGGACTGAAGCTTTCTTT.

This clonotype was counted only a few times. This sequence joins TRBV5-1 and TRBJ2-1; D not resolved. V lost 1 base, J lost 3 bases, and 11 bases lay in between. CDR3 size: 15 residues. The germline gives CDR1 SGHRS, CDR2 YFSETQ. In nucleotides, the CDR3 is TGCGCCAGCAGCTTGCAAGGTCAGAACTACAATGAGCAGTTCTTC. This sequence encodes CASSLQGQNYNEQFF.

The V and J genes are TRBV6-6 and TRBJ1-3; unclear D gene. The CDR3 has 17 residues. The V gene lost 0 bases and the J gene lost 0 bases, with 12 bases spanning the gap. Germline lookup yields CDR1 MNHNY and CDR2 SVGAGI (reference sequence). CDR3 nucleotide sequence: TGTGCCAGCAGTTACTCGATAGTTGGGATCTCTGGAAACACCATATATTTT. Protein: CASSYSIVGISGNTIYF.